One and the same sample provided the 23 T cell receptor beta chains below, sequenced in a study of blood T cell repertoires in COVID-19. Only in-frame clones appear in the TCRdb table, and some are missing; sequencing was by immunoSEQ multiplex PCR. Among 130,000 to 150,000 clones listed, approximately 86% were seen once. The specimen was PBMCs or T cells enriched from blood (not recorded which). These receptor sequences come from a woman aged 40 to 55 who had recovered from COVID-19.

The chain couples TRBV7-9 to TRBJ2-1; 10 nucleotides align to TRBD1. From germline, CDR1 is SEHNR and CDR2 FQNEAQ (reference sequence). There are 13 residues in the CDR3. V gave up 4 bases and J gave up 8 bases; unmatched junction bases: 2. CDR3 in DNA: TGTGCCAGCAGCTGGGACAGGGGCGATGAGCAGTTCTTC. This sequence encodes CASSWDRGDEQFF.

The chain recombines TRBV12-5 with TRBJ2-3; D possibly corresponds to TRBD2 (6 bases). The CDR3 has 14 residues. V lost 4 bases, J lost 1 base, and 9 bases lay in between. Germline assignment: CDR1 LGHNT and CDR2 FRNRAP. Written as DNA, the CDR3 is TGTGCTAGTGGTTACCCGGGGGGCACAGATACGCAGTATTTT. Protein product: CASGYPGGTDTQYF.

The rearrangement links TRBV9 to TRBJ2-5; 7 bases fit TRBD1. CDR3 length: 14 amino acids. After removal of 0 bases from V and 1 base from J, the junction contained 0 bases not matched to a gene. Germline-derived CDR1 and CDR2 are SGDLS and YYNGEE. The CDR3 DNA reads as TGTGCCAGCAGCGTAGGGGACAGCCAAGAGACCCAGTACTTC. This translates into CASSVGDSQETQYF.

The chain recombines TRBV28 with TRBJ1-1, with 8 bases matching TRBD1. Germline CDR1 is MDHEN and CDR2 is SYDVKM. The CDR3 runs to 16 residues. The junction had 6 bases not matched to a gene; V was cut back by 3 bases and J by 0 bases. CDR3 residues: CASSFTGTGVNTEAFF. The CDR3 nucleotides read TGTGCCAGCAGTTTCACCGGGACAGGCGTGAACACTGAAGCTTTCTTT.

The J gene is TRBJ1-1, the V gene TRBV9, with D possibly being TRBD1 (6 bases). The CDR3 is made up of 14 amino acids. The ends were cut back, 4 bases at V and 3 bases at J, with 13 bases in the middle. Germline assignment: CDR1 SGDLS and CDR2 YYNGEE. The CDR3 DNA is TGTGCCAGCAGCCCTCACAGGGCACACACTGAAGCTTTCTTT. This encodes CASSPHRAHTEAFF.

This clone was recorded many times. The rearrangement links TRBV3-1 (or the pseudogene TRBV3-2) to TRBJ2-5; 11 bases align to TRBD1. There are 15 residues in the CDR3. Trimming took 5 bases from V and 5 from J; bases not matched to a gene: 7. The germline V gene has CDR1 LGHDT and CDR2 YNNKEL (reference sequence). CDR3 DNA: TGTGCCAGCAGCAACCGGGACAGGGGGACGGAGACCCAGTACTTC. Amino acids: CASSNRDRGTETQYF.

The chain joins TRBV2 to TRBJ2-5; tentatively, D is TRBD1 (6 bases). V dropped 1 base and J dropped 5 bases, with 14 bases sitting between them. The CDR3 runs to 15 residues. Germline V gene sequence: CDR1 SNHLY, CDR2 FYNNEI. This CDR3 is CASSEGKGVGETQYF. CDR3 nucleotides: TGTGCCAGCAGTGAAGGAAAGGGGGTGGGGGAGACCCAGTACTTC.

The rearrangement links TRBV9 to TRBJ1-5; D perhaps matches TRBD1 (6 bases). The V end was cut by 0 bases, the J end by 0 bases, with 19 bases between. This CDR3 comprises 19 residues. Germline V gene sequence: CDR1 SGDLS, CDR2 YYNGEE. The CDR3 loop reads CASSVGPGDNQYSNQPQHF. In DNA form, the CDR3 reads TGTGCCAGCAGCGTAGGACCAGGGGACAATCAGTATAGCAATCAGCCCCAGCATTTT.

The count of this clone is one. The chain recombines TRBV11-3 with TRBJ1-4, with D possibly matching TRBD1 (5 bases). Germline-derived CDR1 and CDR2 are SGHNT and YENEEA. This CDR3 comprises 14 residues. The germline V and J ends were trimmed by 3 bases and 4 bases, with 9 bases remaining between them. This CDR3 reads CASSLAGFNEKLFF. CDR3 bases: TGTGCCAGCAGCTTGGCAGGGTTTAATGAAAAACTGTTTTTT. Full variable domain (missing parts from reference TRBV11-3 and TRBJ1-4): EAGVVQSPRYKIIEKKQPVAFWCNPISGHNTLYWYLQNLGQGPELLIRYENEEAVDDSQLPKDRFSAERLKGVDSTLKIQPAELGDSAVYLCASSLAGFNEKLFFGSGTQLSVL.

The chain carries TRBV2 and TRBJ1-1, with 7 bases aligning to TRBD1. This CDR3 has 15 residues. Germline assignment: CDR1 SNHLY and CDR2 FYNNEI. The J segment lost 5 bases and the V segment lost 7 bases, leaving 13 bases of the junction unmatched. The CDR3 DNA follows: TGTGCCAGCAATCACCGTCGACAGGGAAGGACTGAAGCTTTCTTT. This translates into CASNHRRQGRTEAFF.

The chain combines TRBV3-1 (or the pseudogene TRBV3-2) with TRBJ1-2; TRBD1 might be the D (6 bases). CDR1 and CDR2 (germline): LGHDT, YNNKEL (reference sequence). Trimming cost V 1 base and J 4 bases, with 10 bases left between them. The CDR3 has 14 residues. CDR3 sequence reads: CASSQVQGSYGYTF. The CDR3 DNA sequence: TGTGCCAGCAGCCAAGTGCAGGGGAGCTATGGCTACACCTTC.

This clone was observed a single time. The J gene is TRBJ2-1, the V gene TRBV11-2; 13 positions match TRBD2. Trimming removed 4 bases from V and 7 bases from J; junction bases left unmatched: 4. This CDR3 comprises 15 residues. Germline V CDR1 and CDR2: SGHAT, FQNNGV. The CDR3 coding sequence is TGTGCCAGCAGCTATGTGGGACTAGCGGGGAATGAGCAGTTCTTC. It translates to CASSYVGLAGNEQFF.

The CDR3 loop is CASSLPGQRGLTQYF. CDR3 DNA sequence: TGTGCCAGCAGCTTGCCCGGACAGCGGGGTTTGACCCAGTACTTC. V usage is TRBV7-9 and J usage is TRBJ2-5; the D gene is possibly TRBD2 (7 bases). CDR3 length: 15 residues. Germline assignment: CDR1 SEHNR and CDR2 FQNEAQ (reference sequence). V was pared by 3 bases and J by 7 bases, with 18 bases between. Full variable domain (remainder filled in from reference TRBV7-9 and TRBJ2-5): DTGVSQNPRHKITKRGQNVTFRCDPISEHNRLYWYRQTLGQGPEFLTYFQNEAQLEKSRLLSDRFSAERPKGSFSTLEIQRTEQGDSAMYLCASSLPGQRGLTQYFGPGTRLLVL.

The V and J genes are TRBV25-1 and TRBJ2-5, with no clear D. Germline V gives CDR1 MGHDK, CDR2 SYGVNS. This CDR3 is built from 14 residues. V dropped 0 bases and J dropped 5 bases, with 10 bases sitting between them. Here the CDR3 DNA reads TGTGCCAGCAGTGAATACTCTAGTCACGAGACCCAGTACTTC. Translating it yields CASSEYSSHETQYF.

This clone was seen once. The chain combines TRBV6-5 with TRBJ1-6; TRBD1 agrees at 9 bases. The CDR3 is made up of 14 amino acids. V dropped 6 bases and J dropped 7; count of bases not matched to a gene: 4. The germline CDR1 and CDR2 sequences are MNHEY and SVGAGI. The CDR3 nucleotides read TGTGCCAGCAGGGGACAGGGAAGGAATTCACCCCTCCACTTT. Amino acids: CASRGQGRNSPLHF.

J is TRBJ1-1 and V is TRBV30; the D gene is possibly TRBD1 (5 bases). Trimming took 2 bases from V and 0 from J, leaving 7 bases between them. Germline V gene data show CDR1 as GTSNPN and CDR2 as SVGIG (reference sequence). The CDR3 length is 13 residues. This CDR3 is CAWSQGVNTEAFF. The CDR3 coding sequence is TGTGCCTGGAGTCAGGGTGTGAACACTGAAGCTTTCTTT.

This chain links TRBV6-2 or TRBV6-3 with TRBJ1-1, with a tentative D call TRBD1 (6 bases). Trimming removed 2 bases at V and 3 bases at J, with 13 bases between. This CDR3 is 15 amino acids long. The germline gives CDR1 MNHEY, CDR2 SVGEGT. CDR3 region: CASSYLGGADTEAFF. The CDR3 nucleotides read TGTGCCAGCAGTTACCTCGGGGGGGCCGACACTGAAGCTTTCTTT.

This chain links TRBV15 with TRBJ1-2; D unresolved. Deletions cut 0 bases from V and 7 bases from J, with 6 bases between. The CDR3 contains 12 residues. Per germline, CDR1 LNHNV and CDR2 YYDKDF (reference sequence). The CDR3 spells CATSRDRVGYTF. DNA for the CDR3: TGTGCCACCAGCAGAGATCGGGTTGGCTACACCTTC.

The CDR3 sequence is CAQPGRVNTGELFF. CDR3 sequence (DNA): TGTGCCCAACCTGGGCGGGTCAACACCGGGGAGCTGTTTTTT. The rearrangement links TRBV30 to TRBJ2-2; perhaps TRBD2 as D (5 bases). The V end was cut by 8 bases, the J end by 2 bases, with 15 bases between. There are 14 residues in the CDR3. The germline V gene encodes CDR1 GTSNPN and CDR2 SVGIG (reference sequence).

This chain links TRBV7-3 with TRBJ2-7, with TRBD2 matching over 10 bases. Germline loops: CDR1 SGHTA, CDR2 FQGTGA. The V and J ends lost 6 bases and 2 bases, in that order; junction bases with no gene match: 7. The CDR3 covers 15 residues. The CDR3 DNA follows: TGTGCCAGCAGTCCTTCTAGCGGGAGCACCTACGAGCAGTACTTC. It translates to CASSPSSGSTYEQYF.

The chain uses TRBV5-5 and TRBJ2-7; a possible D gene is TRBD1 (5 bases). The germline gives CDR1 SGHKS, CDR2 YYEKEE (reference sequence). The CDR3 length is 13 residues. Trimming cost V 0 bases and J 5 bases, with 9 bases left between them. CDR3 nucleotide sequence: TGTGCCAGCAGCTTGGACAGGTTGAACGAGCAGTACTTC. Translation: CASSLDRLNEQYF.

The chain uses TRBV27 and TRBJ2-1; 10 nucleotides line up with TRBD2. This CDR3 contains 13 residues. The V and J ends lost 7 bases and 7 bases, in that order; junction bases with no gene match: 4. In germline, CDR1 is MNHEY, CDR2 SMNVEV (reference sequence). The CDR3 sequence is CASKPAGGNEQFF. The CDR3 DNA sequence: TGTGCCAGCAAGCCAGCGGGGGGGAATGAGCAGTTCTTC.

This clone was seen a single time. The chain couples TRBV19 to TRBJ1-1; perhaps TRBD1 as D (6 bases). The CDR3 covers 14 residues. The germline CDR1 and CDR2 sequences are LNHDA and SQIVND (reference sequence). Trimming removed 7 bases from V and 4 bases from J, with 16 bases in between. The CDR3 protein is CASISQGLATEAFF. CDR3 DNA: TGTGCCAGTATTTCGCAGGGGCTGGCCACTGAAGCTTTCTTT.